The source of this T cell receptor beta chain is a study of blood T cell repertoires in COVID-19 (dated by TCRdb to 2018 to 2020). Notes on the research overall: The collaborator samples originated in the United States, Italy and Spain and spanned the acute and convalescent phases of COVID-19. Where HLA class I and class II types were available, the types were taken from metadata supplied by the sample provider, not from assay-based typing. Subjects who had been exposed to COVID-19, were actively infected with it, or had recovered from it provided the deeply sampled blood TCRbeta repertoires that made up the dataset. The repertoires were released in a freely available public database meant as a resource for research on the immune response to SARS-CoV-2. A de-identified subject ID, COVID-19 status, age in years and sex were almost always included in the sample metadata. Samples were obtained from the ongoing ImmuneRACE study (first 160 participants) and from over 1,000 subjects provided by 6 global collaborators. The prospective study material was composed of cDNA or gDNA derived from T cells, B-cell-depleted T cells, or PBMCs. Study-wide findings and limitations: The quantity of clinical and demographic metadata differed by source and by participant and was supplied without curation.

V and J are truncated by 6 bases and 8 bases respectively, leaving an intervening sequence of 20 bases. The germline V gene (reference sequence) provides CDR1 SGHKS and CDR2 YYEKEE. The CDR3 goes from the cysteine to the phenylalanine over 15 residues. Here the CDR3 DNA is all that survives: 45 bases in frame from base 1. On this clone: Its antigen target is currently unknown. No base quality information exists; no much larger clone differs at one position.

Each collaborating institution followed its own protocols to collect whole blood in K2EDTA tubes. For TCRbeta analysis, collaborators shipped samples as frozen whole blood, isolated PBMCs, or DNA extracted from either of those sample types. The immunoSEQ Assay, a bias-controlled multiplex PCR, was used to amplify TCRbeta CDR3 regions from genomic DNA. Per the source publication's procedure: The number of nucleated cells in each sample was estimated by amplification of reference gene primers within the assay. To quantify the absolute abundance of each unique TCRbeta CDR3 rearrangement, sequence reads were collapsed and filtered. Productive Simpson clonality was computed per sample as the square root of Simpson's diversity index over productive rearrangements. TCRdb holds this immuneACCESS table with in-frame rearrangements only. Some clones are missing; in checked studies, unresolved V genes explain under half, and the rest has no known cause. The DNA was the basis for D and trimming; V, J and clone size are from that table. The sample table records 80,000 to 95,000 clones; more than 75% of these occur just once. Of the sample, roughly 15% falls within the top ten clones.

This chain joins TRBV5-5 to TRBJ2-2; TRBD2 is perhaps the D gene, given 7 matching bases. This receptor was taken from a woman in her sixties or seventies with acute or convalescent COVID-19. Source material: peripheral blood. The DNA sequence is given as TGTGCCAGCACAGGAATGGGGGGGCTCCCTGGGGAGCTGTTTTTT. This sequence encodes CASTGMGGLPGELFF. Extended through the reference TRBV5-5 and TRBJ2-2 proteins, this CDR3 yields the full variable domain: DAGVTQSPTHLIKTRGQQVTLRCSPISGHKSVSWYQQVLGQGPQFIFQYYEKEERGRGNFPDRFSARQFPNYSSELNVNALLLGDSALYLCASTGMGGLPGELFFGEGSRLTVL.